This T cell receptor beta chain derives from a study of blood T cells in healthy people across ages. The use of a sample-barcoded 5' primer and a J-beta primer mix characterized a second PCR of roughly 6 to 11 cycles. TCRdb used MiXCR to reprocess the 5' RACE reads, holding one entry per CDR3 protein. The sample has a few hundred thousand distinct CDR3 sequences, about 28% seen once; the top ten hold approximately 3.6%. This CDR3 spans 13 amino acids. Germline V lookup: CDR1 GTSNPN, CDR2 SVGIG (reference sequence). The V end lost 7 bases, the J end lost 5 bases, and 17 bases lay between the germline ends. The data also belong to a second study, concerning T cells of mothers and their children.

The receptor was derived from a boy aged 2 to 9 in good health. Sequencing was done on a sample of blood. The genes are TRBV30 and TRBJ1-1; tentatively, D is TRBD1 (5 bases). The CDR3 is CASLPLGVTEAFF. The CDR3 DNA reads as TGTGCCTCACTTCCCCTAGGGGTGACTGAAGCTTTCTTT.